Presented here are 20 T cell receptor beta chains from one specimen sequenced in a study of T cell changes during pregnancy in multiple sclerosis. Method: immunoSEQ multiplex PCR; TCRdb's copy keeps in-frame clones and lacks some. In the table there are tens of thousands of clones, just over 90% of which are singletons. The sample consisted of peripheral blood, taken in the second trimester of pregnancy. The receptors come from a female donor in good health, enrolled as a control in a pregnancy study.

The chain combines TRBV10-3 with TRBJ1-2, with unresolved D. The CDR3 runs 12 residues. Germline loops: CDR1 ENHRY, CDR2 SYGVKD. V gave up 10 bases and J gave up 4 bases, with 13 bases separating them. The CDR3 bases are TGTGCCACCTGGCGGAGGATCTATGGCTACACCTTC. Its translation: CATWRRIYGYTF.

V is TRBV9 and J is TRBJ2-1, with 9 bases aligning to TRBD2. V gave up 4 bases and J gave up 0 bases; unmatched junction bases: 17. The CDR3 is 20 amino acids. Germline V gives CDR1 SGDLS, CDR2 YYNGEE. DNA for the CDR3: TGTGCCAGCAGCCCCCAGTTCCGGCTAGCGGGGTTGAGCTCCTACAATGAGCAGTTCTTC. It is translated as CASSPQFRLAGLSSYNEQFF.

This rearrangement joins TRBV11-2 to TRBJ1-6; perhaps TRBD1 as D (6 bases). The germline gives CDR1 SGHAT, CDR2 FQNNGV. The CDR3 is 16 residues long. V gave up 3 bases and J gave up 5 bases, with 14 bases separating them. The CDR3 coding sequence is TGTGCCAGCAGCTTGGGTACAGGGTATAATAATTCACCCCTCCACTTT. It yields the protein CASSLGTGYNNSPLHF.

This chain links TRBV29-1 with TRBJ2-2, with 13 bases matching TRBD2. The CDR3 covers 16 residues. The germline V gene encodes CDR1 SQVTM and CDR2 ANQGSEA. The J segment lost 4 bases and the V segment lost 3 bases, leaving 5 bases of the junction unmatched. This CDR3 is CSVDQGTSGATGELFF. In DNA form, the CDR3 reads TGCAGCGTTGATCAAGGGACTAGCGGGGCCACCGGGGAGCTGTTTTTT.

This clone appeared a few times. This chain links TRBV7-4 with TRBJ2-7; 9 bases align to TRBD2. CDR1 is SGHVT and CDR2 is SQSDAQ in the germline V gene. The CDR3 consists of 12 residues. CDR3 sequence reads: CGVGTSRYEQYF. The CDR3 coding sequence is TGTGGAGTCGGGACTAGCCGATACGAGCAGTACTTC.

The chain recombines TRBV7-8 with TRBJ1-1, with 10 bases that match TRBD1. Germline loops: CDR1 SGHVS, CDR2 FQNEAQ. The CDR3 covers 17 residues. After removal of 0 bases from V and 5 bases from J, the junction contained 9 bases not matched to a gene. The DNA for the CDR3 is TGTGCCAGCAGCTTAGCACGGACAGGGGGAGGAAGAACTGAAGCTTTCTTT. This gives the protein CASSLARTGGGRTEAFF.

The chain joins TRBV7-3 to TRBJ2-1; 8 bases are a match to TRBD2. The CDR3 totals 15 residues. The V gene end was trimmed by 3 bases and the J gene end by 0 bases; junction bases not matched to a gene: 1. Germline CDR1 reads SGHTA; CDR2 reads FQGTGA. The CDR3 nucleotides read TGTGCCAGCAGCTTGAGCGGGAGCTCCTACAATGAGCAGTTCTTC. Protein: CASSLSGSSYNEQFF. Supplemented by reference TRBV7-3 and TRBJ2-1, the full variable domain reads GAGVSQTPSNKVTEKGKYVELRCDPISGHTALYWYRQSLGQGPEFLIYFQGTGAADDSGLPNDRFFAVRPEGSVSTLKIQRTERGDSAVYLCASSLSGSSYNEQFFGPGTRLTVL.

CDR3 amino acids: CASSQASGTGNGYTF. The DNA of the CDR3 is TGCGCCAGCAGCCAAGCCTCCGGGACAGGGAATGGCTACACCTTC. V usage is TRBV4-3 and J usage is TRBJ1-2; TRBD1 agrees at 9 bases. Germline-derived CDR1 and CDR2 are LGHNA and YSLEER. V lost 1 base and J lost 6; bases outside the gene matches: 6. The CDR3 runs 15 residues.

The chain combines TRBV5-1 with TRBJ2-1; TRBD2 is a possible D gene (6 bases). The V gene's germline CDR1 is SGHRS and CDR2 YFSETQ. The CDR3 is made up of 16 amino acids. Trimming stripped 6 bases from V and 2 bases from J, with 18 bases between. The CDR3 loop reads CASTGVMEGAYNEQFF. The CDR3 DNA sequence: TGCGCCAGCACGGGGGTTATGGAGGGCGCCTACAATGAGCAGTTCTTC.

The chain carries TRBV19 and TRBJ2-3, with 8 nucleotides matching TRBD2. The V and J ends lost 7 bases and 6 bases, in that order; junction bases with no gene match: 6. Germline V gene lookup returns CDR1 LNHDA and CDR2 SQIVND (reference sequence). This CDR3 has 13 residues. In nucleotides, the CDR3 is TGTGCCAGTATGGGGCGGGAGGTCGATACGCAGTATTTT. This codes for CASMGREVDTQYF.

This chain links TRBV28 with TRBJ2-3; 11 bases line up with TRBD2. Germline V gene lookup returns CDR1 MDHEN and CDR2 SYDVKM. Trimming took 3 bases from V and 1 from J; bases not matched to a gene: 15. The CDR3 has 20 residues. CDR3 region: CASSFPPVLAGGSGTDTQYF. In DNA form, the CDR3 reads TGTGCCAGCAGTTTTCCCCCGGTGTTAGCGGGAGGGTCGGGCACAGATACGCAGTATTTT.

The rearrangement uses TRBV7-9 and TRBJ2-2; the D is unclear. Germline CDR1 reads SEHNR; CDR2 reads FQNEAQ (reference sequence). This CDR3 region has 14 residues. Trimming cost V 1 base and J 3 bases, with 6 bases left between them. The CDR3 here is CASSLDSYTGELFF. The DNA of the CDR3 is TGTGCCAGCAGCTTAGATTCTTACACCGGGGAGCTGTTTTTT.

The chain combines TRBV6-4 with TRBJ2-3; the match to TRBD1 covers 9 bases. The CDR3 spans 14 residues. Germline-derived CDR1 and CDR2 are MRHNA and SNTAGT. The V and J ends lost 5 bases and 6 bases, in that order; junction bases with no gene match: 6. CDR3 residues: CASSTGGAGDTQYF. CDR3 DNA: TGTGCCAGCAGTACAGGGGGCGCAGGGGATACGCAGTATTTT.

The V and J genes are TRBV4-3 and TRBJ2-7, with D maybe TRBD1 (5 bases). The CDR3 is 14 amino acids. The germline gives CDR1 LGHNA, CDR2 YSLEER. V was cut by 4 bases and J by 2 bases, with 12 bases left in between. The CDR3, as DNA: TGCGCCAGCAGCCTCGCTGACAGACCCTACGAGCAGTACTTC. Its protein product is CASSLADRPYEQYF.

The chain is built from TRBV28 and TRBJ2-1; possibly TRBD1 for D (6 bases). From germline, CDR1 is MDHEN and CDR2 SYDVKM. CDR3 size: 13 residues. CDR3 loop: CASEQGTYNEQFF. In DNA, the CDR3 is TGTGCAAGCGAACAGGGCACCTACAATGAGCAGTTCTTC.

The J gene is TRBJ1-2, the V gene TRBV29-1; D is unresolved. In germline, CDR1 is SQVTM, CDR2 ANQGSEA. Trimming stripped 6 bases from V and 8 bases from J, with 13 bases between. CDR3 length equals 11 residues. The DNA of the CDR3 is TGCAGCGTCCCCGTCCGGAGAGGCTACACCTTC. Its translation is CSVPVRRGYTF. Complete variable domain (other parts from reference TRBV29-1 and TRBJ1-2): SAVISQKPSRDICQRGTSLTIQCQVDSQVTMMFWYRQQPGQSLTLIATANQGSEATYESGFVIDKFPISRPNLTFSTLTVSNMSPEDSSIYLCSVPVRRGYTFGSGTRLTVV.

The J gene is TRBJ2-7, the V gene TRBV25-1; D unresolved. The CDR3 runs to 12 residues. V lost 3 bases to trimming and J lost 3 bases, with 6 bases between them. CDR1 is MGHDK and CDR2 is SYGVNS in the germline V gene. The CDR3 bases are TGTGCCAGCAGTGACCGCGGCTACGAGCAGTACTTC. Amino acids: CASSDRGYEQYF.

The CDR3 is CAWSASPGGSGNTIYF. DNA of the CDR3: TGTGCCTGGAGTGCGAGCCCGGGGGGGTCCGGAAACACCATATATTTT. This chain joins TRBV30 and TRBJ1-3; tentative D call: TRBD1 (5 bases). This CDR3 is built from 16 residues. V was clipped by 1 base and J by 4 bases, with 17 bases between them. Germline CDR1 reads GTSNPN; CDR2 reads SVGIG (reference sequence). The variable domain in full, with the rest retrieved from reference TRBV30 and TRBJ1-3, is SQTIHQWPATLVQPVGSPLSLECTVEGTSNPNLYWYRQAAGRGLQLLFYSVGIGQISSEVPQNLSASRPQDRQFILSSKKLLLSDSGFYLCAWSASPGGSGNTIYFGEGSWLTVV.

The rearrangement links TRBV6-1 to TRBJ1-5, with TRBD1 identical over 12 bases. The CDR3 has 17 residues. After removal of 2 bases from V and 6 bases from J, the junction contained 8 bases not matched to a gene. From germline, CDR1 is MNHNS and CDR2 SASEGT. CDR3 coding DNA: TGTGCCAGCAGTGAAAGCGGGACAGGGGGCATAAGTCAGCCCCAGCATTTT. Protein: CASSESGTGGISQPQHF.

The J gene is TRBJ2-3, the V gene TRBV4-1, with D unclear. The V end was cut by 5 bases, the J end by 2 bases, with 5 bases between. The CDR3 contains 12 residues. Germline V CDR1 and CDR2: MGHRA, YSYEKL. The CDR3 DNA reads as TGCGCCAGCAGCGAGGTCACAGATACGCAGTATTTT. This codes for CASSEVTDTQYF.